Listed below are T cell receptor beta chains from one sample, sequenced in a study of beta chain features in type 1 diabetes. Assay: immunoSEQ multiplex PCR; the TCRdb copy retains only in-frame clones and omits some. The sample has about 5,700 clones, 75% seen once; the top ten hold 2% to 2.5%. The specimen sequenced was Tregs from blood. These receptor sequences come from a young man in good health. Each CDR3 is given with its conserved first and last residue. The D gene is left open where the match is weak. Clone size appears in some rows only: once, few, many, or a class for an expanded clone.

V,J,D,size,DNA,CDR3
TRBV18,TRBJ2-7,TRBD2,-,TGTGCCAGCTCACCACGCCCTAGCGGGGGGTACGAGCAGTACTTC,CASSPRPSGGYEQYF
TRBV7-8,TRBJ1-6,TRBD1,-,TGTGCCAGCAGCTTAGGGACAGGGATATCACCCCTCCACTTT,CASSLGTGISPLHF
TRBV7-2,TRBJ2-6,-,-,TGTGCCAGCAGCGGGGCGGGGACTGGGGCCAACGTCCTGACTTTC,CASSGAGTGANVLTF
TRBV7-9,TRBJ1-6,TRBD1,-,TGTGCCAGCAAGGATTCCAAGGGGGCGACGATTTCACCCCTCCACTTT,CASKDSKGATISPLHF
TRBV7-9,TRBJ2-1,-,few,TGTGCCAGCAGCGAAAGGAGACAGGTCTTCGCTCGGGAGTTCTTC,CASSERRQVFAREFF
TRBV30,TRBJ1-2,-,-,TGTGCCTGGAGTCCACGACAGAGCCCCTATGGCTACACCTTC,CAWSPRQSPYGYTF
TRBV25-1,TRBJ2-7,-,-,TGTGCCAGCGGCCAAACTAGCTGGTCCTACGAGCAGTACTTC,CASGQTSWSYEQYF
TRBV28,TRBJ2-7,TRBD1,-,TGTGCCAGCAGCCCCGTGACAGGGAGCCCCTACGAGCAGTACTTC,CASSPVTGSPYEQYF
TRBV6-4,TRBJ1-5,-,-,TGTCGCGGGGGCGATCCGGGCAATCAGCCCCAGCATTTT,CRGGDPGNQPQHF
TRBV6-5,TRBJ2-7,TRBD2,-,TGTGCCAGCAGCAAGGATTTTCTAGCGGGGTACGAGCAGTACTTC,CASSKDFLAGYEQYF
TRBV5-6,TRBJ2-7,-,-,TGTGCCAGCAGCTGGGATTTGAGGGCTTACGAGCAGTACTTC,CASSWDLRAYEQYF
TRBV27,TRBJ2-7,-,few,TGTGCCCGTACTAACCCCGAGCAGTACTTC,CARTNPEQYF
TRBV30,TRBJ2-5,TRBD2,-,TGTGCCTGGCGACTAGCGGGGTACACCCAGTACTTC,CAWRLAGYTQYF
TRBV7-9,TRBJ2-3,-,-,TGTGCCAGCAGCCCGCTGCGCTTAGATACGCAGTATTTT,CASSPLRLDTQYF
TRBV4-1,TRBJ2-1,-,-,TGCGCCAGCAGCCCGCCGGCGGTGCGGGAGCAGTTCTTC,CASSPPAVREQFF
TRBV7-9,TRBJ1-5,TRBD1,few,TGTGCCAGCAGCTTAGCGGGACAGGGAAATCAGCCCCAGCATTTT,CASSLAGQGNQPQHF
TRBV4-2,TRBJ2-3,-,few,TGTGCCAGCAGCCAAGATCACGGCGGGGGCACAGATACGCAGTATTTT,CASSQDHGGGTDTQYF
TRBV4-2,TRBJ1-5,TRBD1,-,TGTGCCAGCAGCGGGACAAGACAGGGAATGACGAATCAGCCCCAGCATTTT,CASSGTRQGMTNQPQHF
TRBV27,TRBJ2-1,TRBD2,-,TGTGCCAGCAGTCGCGGACTAGCGGGGGGACTAGGGTTCTTC,CASSRGLAGGLGFF
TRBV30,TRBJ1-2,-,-,TGTGCCTGGAGTGTACTTAGGGGCTATGGCTACACCTTC,CAWSVLRGYGYTF
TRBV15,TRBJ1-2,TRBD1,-,TGTGCCACCAGCAGAGAGGGACAGGGTGGCTATGGCTACACCTTC,CATSREGQGGYGYTF
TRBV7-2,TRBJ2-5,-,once,TGTGCCAGCAGCCATTATAGCGACCAAGAGACCCAGTACTTC,CASSHYSDQETQYF
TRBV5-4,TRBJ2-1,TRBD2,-,TGTGCCAGCAGCCGGAGCGGGGTGAGGGTTGAGCAGTTCTTC,CASSRSGVRVEQFF
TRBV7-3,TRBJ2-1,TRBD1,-,TGTGCCAGCAGCTTATACGGGACAGGGATTGACAATGAGCAGTTCTTC,CASSLYGTGIDNEQFF
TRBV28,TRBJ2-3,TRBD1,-,TGTGCCAGCAGTTCCAAGGGGGCGCGATCAGATACGCAGTATTTT,CASSSKGARSDTQYF
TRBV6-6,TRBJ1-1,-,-,TGTGCCAGCAGTTACACGGGTTCGGGTTGGGCTTTCTTT,CASSYTGSGWAFF
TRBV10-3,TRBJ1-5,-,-,TGTGCCATCAGTGAGTCGAGTTCTGATCAGCCCCAGCATTTT,CAISESSSDQPQHF
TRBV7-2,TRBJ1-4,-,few,TGTGCCAGCAGCTCCCCGGACTTTCCTGGAAAACTGTTTTTT,CASSSPDFPGKLFF
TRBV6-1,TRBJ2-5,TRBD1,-,TGTGCCAGCACCAACAGGGGAGTAGAGACCCAGTACTTC,CASTNRGVETQYF
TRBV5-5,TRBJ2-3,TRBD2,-,TGTGCCAGCAGCTCCCGACTAGCGGGGGGCTTTAACACAGATACGCAGTATTTT,CASSSRLAGGFNTDTQYF
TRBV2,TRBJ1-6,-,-,TGTGCCAGCAGGCCCTCGAACCCGGAGAGGAATTCACCCCTCCACTTT,CASRPSNPERNSPLHF
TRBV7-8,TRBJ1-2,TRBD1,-,TGTGCCAGCAACCTGGACAGGGCAGGGTATGGCTACACCTTC,CASNLDRAGYGYTF
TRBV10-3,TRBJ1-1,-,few,TGTGCCATCAGTGATAGCGTTACTGAAGCTTTCTTT,CAISDSVTEAFF
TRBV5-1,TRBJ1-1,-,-,TGCGCCAGCAGCGTAGGCTTTAAGGGGCACACTGAAGCTTTCTTT,CASSVGFKGHTEAFF
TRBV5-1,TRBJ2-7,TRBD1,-,TGCGCCAGCAGCTGGACAGGGGATTCTGCCGAGCAGTACTTC,CASSWTGDSAEQYF
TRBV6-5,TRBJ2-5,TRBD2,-,TGTGCCAGCAGTTACGGACTAGTTAACGTCGAGACCCAGTACTTC,CASSYGLVNVETQYF
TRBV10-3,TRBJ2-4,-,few,TGTGCCATCAGTGAGTCTGGGGGGGCAGGGGGCGCAGGAAACATTCAGTACTTC,CAISESGGAGGAGNIQYF
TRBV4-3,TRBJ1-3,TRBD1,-,TGCGCCAGCAGCCAAGGACAGGGGGCTGGAAACACCATATATTTT,CASSQGQGAGNTIYF
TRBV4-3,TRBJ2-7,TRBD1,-,TGCGCCAGCAGCCAAGTTGAGGGGGCGGTCGAGCAGTACTTC,CASSQVEGAVEQYF
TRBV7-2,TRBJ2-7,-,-,TGTGCCAGCAGCCCCGAGTACGAGCAGTACTTC,CASSPEYEQYF
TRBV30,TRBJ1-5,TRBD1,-,TGTGCCTGGAACACAGGGGGCCATCAGCCCCAGCATTTT,CAWNTGGHQPQHF
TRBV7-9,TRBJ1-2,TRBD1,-,TGTGCCAGCAGCGAGAGGGACAGTCGAGCTTATGGCTACACCTTC,CASSERDSRAYGYTF
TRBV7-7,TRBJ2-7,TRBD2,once,TGTGCCAGCAGCCTTAGACTAGCGGGGGGGCCCCACGAGCAGTACTTC,CASSLRLAGGPHEQYF
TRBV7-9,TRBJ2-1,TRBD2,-,TGTGCCAGCAGCTTATCGGCTAGCGGGGTCTCCTACAATGAGCAGTTCTTC,CASSLSASGVSYNEQFF
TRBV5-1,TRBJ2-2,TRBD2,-,TGCGCCAGCAGCTTGTTAGCGGGAGCAAGCGGGGAGCTGTTTTTT,CASSLLAGASGELFF
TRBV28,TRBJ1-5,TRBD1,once,TGTGCCAGCAGGGGACAGGGGAATCAGCCCCAGCATTTT,CASRGQGNQPQHF
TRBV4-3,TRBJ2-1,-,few,TGCGCCAGCAGCCAAGGTAGCTCCGCAAACAATGAGCAGTTCTTC,CASSQGSSANNEQFF
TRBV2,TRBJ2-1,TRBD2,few,TGTGCCAGCAGTGCGGGGGGTCCTAACAATGAGCAGTTCTTC,CASSAGGPNNEQFF
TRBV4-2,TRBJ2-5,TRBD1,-,TGTGCCAGCAGCCAGAAGGTGGGACAGCACCAAGAGACCCAGTACTTC,CASSQKVGQHQETQYF
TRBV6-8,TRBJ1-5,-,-,TGTGCCAGCAGCTGGACAGATCAGCCCCAGCATTTT,CASSWTDQPQHF
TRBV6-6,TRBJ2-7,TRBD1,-,TGTGCCAGCAGCTCGGGACAGGGTGTCCACGAGCAGTACTTC,CASSSGQGVHEQYF